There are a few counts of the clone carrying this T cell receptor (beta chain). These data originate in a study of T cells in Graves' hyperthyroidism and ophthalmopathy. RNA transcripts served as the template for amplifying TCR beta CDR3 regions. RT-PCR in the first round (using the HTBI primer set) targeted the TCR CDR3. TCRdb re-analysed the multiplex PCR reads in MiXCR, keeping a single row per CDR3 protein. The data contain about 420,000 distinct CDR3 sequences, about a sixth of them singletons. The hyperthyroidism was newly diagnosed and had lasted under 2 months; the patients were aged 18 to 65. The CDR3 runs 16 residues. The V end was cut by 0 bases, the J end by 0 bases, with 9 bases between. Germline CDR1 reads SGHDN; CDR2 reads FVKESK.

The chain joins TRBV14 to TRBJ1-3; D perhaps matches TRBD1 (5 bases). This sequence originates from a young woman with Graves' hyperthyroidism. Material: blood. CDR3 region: CASSQDRASSGNTIYF. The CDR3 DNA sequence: TGTGCCAGCAGCCAAGACAGGGCGAGCTCTGGAAACACCATATATTTT.